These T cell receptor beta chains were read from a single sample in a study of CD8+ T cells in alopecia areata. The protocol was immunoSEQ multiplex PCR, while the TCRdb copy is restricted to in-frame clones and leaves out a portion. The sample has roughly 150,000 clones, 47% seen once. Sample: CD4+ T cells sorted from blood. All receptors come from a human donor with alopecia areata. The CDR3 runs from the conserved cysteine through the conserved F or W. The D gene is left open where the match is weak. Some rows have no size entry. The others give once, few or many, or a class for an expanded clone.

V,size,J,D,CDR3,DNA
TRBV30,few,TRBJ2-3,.,CAWSPPGADTQYF,TGTGCCTGGAGCCCACCAGGGGCAGATACGCAGTATTTT
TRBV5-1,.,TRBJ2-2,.,CASSPDTAGELFF,TGCGCCAGCAGCCCAGACACCGCCGGGGAGCTGTTTTTT
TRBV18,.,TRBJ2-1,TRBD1,CASSRGQGDNEQFF,TGTGCCAGCTCACGGGGACAGGGCGACAATGAGCAGTTCTTC
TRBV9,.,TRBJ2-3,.,CASSKGLEGTQYF,TGTGCCAGCAGCAAGGGGTTAGAGGGTACGCAGTATTTT
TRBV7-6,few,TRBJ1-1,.,CASSLVVQGLNTEAFF,TGTGCCAGCAGCTTAGTAGTGCAGGGGCTTAACACTGAAGCTTTCTTT
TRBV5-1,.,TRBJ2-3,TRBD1,CASSLRGLSDTQYF,TGCGCCAGCAGCTTGAGGGGGCTCTCAGATACGCAGTATTTT
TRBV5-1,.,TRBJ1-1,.,CASSLLEGGMNTEAFF,TGCGCCAGCAGCTTATTAGAGGGCGGAATGAACACTGAAGCTTTCTTT
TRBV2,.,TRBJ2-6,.,CASSKRGAGWANVLTF,TGTGCCAGCAGCAAGAGGGGGGCCGGCTGGGCCAACGTCCTGACTTTC
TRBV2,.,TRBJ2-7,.,CATLRGLSYEQYF,TGTGCCACCCTCCGGGGACTCTCCTACGAGCAGTACTTC
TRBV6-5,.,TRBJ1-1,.,CASSFQGTNTEAFF,TGTGCCAGCAGTTTCCAGGGGACGAACACTGAAGCTTTCTTT
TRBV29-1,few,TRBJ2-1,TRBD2,CSVEGGLAGRYNEQFF,TGCAGCGTTGAAGGGGGACTAGCGGGAAGATACAATGAGCAGTTCTTC
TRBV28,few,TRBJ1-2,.,CASSDSGEYGYTF,TGTGCCAGCAGCGACAGCGGGGAGTATGGCTACACCTTC
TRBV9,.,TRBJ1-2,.,CASSSTGTVDGYTF,TGTGCCAGCTCTTCCACCGGGACCGTCGATGGCTACACCTTC